This T cell receptor beta chain was captured by sequencing in a study of shared clonotypes between healthy human individuals. For the study at large: The plates for each donor numbered three CD4 naive, three CD4 memory, two CD8 naive and one CD8 memory.

The CDR3 is made up of 13 amino acids. V dropped 5 bases and J dropped 6; count of bases not matched to a gene: 3. CDR1 is SEHNR and CDR2 is FQNEAQ in the germline V gene (reference sequence). This clone has only one observation. Profiled with immunoSEQ multiplex PCR; TCRdb holds only in-frame clones, not every one. The sample holds under 1,100,000 clones, around 75% seen once. J is TRBJ2-2 and V is TRBV7-9, with TRBD1 matching 7 bases. Sequenced material: memory CD4+ T cells sorted from blood. The subset is: CD45RA-negative fraction. The receptor was isolated from a young man in good health. The DNA for the CDR3 is TGTGCCAGCAGCCGACAGGGCGCCGGGGAGCTGTTTTTT. It is translated as CASSRQGAGELFF.